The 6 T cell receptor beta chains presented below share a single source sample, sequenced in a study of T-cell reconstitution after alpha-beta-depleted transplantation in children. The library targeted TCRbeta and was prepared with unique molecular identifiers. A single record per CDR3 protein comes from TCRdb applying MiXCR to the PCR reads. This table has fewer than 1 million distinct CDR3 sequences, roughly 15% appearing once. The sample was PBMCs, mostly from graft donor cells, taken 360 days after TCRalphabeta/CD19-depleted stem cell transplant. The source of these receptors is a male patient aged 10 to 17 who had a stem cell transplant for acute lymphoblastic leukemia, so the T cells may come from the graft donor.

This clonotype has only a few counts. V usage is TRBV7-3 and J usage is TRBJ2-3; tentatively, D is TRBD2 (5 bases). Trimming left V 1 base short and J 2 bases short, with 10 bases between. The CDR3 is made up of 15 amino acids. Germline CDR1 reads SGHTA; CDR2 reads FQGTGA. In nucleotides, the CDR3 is TGTGCCAGCAGCTTAAGCGGGTTCCCCACAGATACGCAGTATTTT. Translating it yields CASSLSGFPTDTQYF.

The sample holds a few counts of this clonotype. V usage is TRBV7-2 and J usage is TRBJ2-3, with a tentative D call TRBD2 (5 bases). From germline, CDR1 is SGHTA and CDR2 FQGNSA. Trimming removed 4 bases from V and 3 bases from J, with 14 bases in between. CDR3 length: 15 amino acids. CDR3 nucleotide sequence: TGTGCCAGCAGCTATGGCGGTTGGGAGACAGATACGCAGTATTTT. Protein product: CASSYGGWETDTQYF.

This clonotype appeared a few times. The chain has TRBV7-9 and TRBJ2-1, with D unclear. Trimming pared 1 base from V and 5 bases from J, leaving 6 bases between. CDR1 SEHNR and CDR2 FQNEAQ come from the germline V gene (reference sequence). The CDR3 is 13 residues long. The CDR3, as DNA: TGTGCCAGCAGCTTAGAATATAACAATGAGCAGTTCTTC. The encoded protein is CASSLEYNNEQFF.

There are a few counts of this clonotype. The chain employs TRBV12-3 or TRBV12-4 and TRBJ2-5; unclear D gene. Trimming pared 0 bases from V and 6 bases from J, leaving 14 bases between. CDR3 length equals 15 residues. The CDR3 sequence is CASSLALLRKKTQYF. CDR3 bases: TGTGCCAGCAGTTTAGCTTTACTGAGGAAAAAGACCCAGTACTTC.

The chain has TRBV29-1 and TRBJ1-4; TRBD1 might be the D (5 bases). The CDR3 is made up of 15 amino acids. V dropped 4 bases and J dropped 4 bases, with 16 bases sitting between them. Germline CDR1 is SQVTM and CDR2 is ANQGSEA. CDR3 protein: CSVVVWGTNNEKLFF. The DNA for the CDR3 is TGCAGCGTTGTGGTCTGGGGGACTAATAATGAAAAACTGTTTTTT.

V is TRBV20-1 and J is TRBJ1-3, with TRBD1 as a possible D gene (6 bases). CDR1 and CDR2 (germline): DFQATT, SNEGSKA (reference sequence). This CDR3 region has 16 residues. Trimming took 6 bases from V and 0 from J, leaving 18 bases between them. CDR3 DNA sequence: TGCAGTGCCCTGGACAGTCTTTACCTCTCTGGAAACACCATATATTTT. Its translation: CSALDSLYLSGNTIYF.